These 10 T cell receptor beta chains came from one sample sequenced in a study of T cells in localized non-small cell lung cancer. Measured with immunoSEQ multiplex PCR; TCRdb has only the in-frame clones, and not every one. The data contain about 79,000 clones, more than 75% of them seen just once; the ten biggest clones take up around 20%. The starting material was peripheral blood, obtained before any cancer treatment. These receptors were collected from a woman aged 35 to 70 with stage I squamous cell lung carcinoma.

Concerning this clone: Other DNA sequences in the sample encode the same CDR3. The chain recombines TRBV5-6 with TRBJ1-6, with a tentative D call TRBD1 (6 bases). With 3 bases removed from V and 5 bases from J, the gap between germline ends came to 15 bases. CDR1 and CDR2 (germline): SGHDT, YYEEEE. This CDR3 is 16 amino acids long. The CDR3 bases are TGTGCCAGCAGCTGGGGGCCTACCGGGGATAATTCACCCCTCCACTTT. This translates into CASSWGPTGDNSPLHF.

The J gene is TRBJ1-1, the V gene TRBV5-5; no firm D call. The V end lost 4 bases, the J end lost 1 base, and 11 bases lay between the germline ends. Germline CDR1 is SGHKS and CDR2 is YYEKEE (reference sequence). The CDR3 consists of 14 residues. The CDR3 region has the DNA TGTGCCAGCAGCCCGGGCGGGTGGAACACTGAAGCTTTCTTT. Translating gives CASSPGGWNTEAFF.

The J gene is TRBJ2-7, the V gene TRBV4-1; 10 bases are shared with TRBD1. Germline values: CDR1 MGHRA, CDR2 YSYEKL. This CDR3 is 12 amino acids long. Losses at the gene ends were 8 bases for V and 6 bases for J; bases not matched to a gene: 4. The CDR3 loop is CASGWTGGEQYF. The CDR3 coding sequence is TGCGCCAGCGGATGGACAGGGGGCGAGCAGTACTTC.

The rearrangement links TRBV2 to TRBJ1-3, with unresolved D. Germline CDR1 and CDR2: SNHLY and FYNNEI. Trimming stripped 4 bases from V and 4 bases from J, with 14 bases between. The CDR3 runs 15 residues. The CDR3 nucleotides are TGTGCCAGCAGTGCGCTGGGGATGGGAGGAAACACCATATATTTT. Translating it yields CASSALGMGGNTIYF.

This clone was seen a handful of times. The chain uses TRBV9 and TRBJ1-1; D is uncertain. Looked up from germline, CDR1 is SGDLS and CDR2 is YYNGEE. V gave up 0 bases and J gave up 7 bases, with 7 bases separating them. The CDR3 consists of 12 residues. The CDR3 sequence is CASSVEGGEAFF. The CDR3 DNA reads TGTGCCAGCAGCGTAGAAGGTGGTGAAGCTTTCTTT.

Ten or more counts support this clone. This chain uses TRBV19 with TRBJ2-1; TRBD2 matches 8 bases. The J segment lost 6 bases and the V segment lost 5 bases, leaving 12 bases of the junction unmatched. Germline CDR1 is LNHDA and CDR2 is SQIVND (reference sequence). This CDR3 is 16 amino acids long. The CDR3 bases are TGTGCCAGTAGTGAAACAGCGGGGGCTTATATCAATGAGCAGTTCTTC. Encoded protein: CASSETAGAYINEQFF.

The rearrangement links TRBV5-1 to TRBJ2-5; D unclear. Germline V CDR1 and CDR2: SGHRS, YFSETQ. Trimming cost V 3 bases and J 0 bases, with 3 bases left between them. This CDR3 has 12 residues. CDR3 protein: CASSSNQETQYF. Written as DNA, the CDR3 is TGCGCCAGCAGCTCCAACCAAGAGACCCAGTACTTC.

The CDR3 region has the DNA TGTGCCAGCAGCGATCCCGGACAGGGGTTACTAGGCTACACCTTC. This codes for CASSDPGQGLLGYTF. The V gene is TRBV5-4, the J gene TRBJ1-2; 9 positions match TRBD1. The length of the CDR3 is 15 residues. Germline assignment: CDR1 SGHNT and CDR2 YYREEE (reference sequence). V shed 4 bases and J 8 bases; nucleotides not matched to a gene: 12.

This clone showed up just a few times. The chain is built from TRBV11-3 and TRBJ2-2; 8 bases are shared with TRBD1. The junction had 6 bases not matched to a gene; V was cut back by 5 bases and J by 4 bases. The CDR3 is 15 amino acids. Germline V CDR1 and CDR2: SGHNT, YENEEA. This CDR3 is CASSAQGAVTGELFF. CDR3 in DNA: TGTGCCAGCAGCGCCCAGGGGGCTGTCACCGGGGAGCTGTTTTTT.

The chain combines TRBV2 with TRBJ2-7; 8 nucleotides line up with TRBD2. Germline values: CDR1 SNHLY, CDR2 FYNNEI. The CDR3 runs to 17 residues. V shed 3 bases, J shed 2 bases, and the junction held 12 bases outside the gene matches. The CDR3, as DNA: TGTGCCAGCAGTGAGCCGCAGGGACTAGACTTAACCTACGAGCAGTACTTC. As protein: CASSEPQGLDLTYEQYF.